A selection of T cell receptor beta chains follows, all from one sample in a study of regulatory T cells in long-lasting Graves disease. TCRdb recomputed calls from the multiplex PCR reads with MiXCR, one row per CDR3 protein. Counted here are roughly 510,000 distinct CDR3 sequences, around 16% occurring once; the ten biggest clones make up 12%. These data were likewise used in another study, on T cells in Graves' hyperthyroidism and ophthalmopathy.

Sequenced here: peripheral blood mononuclear cells (PBMCs), sampled at new diagnosis, from a patient treated with antithyroid drugs. The receptors stem from a man aged 18 to 35 with Graves disease. Both conserved end residues are part of each CDR3. D genes are given only for firm matches. Some rows mark clone size as missing; the rest say once, few, many or name a class of expanded clone.

v_gene	abundance	j_gene	d_gene	CDR3aa	CDR3nt
TRBV6-2/TRBV6-3	many	TRBJ2-5	-	CASSYREVSTQYF	TGTGCCAGCAGTTACAGGGAAGTTTCGACCCAGTACTTC
TRBV7-9	few	TRBJ1-1	-	CASSLSTGMGTEAFF	TGTGCCAGCAGCCTTTCTACAGGGATGGGCACTGAAGCTTTCTTT
TRBV7-8	-	TRBJ1-4	TRBD1	CASIQGAGDEKLFF	TGTGCCAGCATCCAGGGGGCTGGGGATGAAAAACTGTTTTTT
TRBV11-2	many	TRBJ2-1	-	CASRGLRGYNEQFF	TGTGCCAGCAGAGGGCTCAGGGGTTACAATGAGCAGTTCTTC
TRBV7-3	few	TRBJ2-1	TRBD2	CASSLTPDSGSNEQFF	TGTGCCAGCAGCTTGACCCCGGATAGCGGGAGTAATGAGCAGTTCTTC
TRBV20-1	many	TRBJ2-7	TRBD1	CSAWDRGYEQYF	TGCAGTGCTTGGGACAGGGGTTACGAGCAGTACTTC
TRBV9	-	TRBJ1-2	-	CASSVGQVNYGYTF	TGTGCCAGCAGCGTAGGGCAGGTTAACTATGGCTACACCTTC
TRBV28	many	TRBJ2-1	-	CASSLTGTSHNEQFF	TGTGCCAGCAGTTTAACCGGGACTTCCCACAATGAGCAGTTCTTC
TRBV5-1	few	TRBJ2-1	TRBD2	CASSLAVAGVYNEQFF	TGCGCCAGCAGCTTGGCAGTAGCGGGAGTCTACAATGAGCAGTTCTTC
TRBV12-3/TRBV12-4	many	TRBJ1-1	-	CASSLENTEAFF	TGTGCCAGCAGCCTAGAGAACACTGAAGCTTTCTTT
TRBV9	-	TRBJ2-7	TRBD1	CASSAPGTGVSEQYF	TGTGCCAGCAGCGCCCCCGGGACAGGGGTGAGCGAGCAGTACTTC
TRBV7-9	-	TRBJ2-7	TRBD2	CASRTLAGGPPEQYF	TGTGCCAGCAGGACCCTAGCGGGAGGGCCTCCCGAGCAGTACTTC
TRBV20-1	few	TRBJ2-7	-	CSASSGTKGYEQYF	TGCAGTGCCTCGAGCGGTACGAAAGGCTACGAGCAGTACTTC